Below, one TCR beta chain is given with its context. The data were obtained in a study of blood T cell repertoires in COVID-19. At the level of the study: The cDNA or gDNA used as material had been derived from T cells, B-cell-depleted T cells, or PBMCs.

TCRdb keeps only in-frame clones here, not all; method: immunoSEQ multiplex PCR. The table lists fewer than 60,000 clones, about 87% of them singletons, with 3% to 4.5% in the top ten. V gave up 5 bases and J gave up 3 bases, with 15 bases separating them. Germline CDR1 reads SGHRS; CDR2 reads YFSETQ. The CDR3 runs to 14 residues. The J gene is TRBJ2-7, the V gene TRBV5-1, with D maybe TRBD1 (6 bases). The sample taken for sequencing was peripheral blood. The source of this sequence is a man aged 45-60 years with acute or convalescent COVID-19. The DNA for the CDR3 is TGCGCCAGCAGGACACCGGGACAAAGCTACGAGCAGTACTTC. Amino acid sequence: CASRTPGQSYEQYF.